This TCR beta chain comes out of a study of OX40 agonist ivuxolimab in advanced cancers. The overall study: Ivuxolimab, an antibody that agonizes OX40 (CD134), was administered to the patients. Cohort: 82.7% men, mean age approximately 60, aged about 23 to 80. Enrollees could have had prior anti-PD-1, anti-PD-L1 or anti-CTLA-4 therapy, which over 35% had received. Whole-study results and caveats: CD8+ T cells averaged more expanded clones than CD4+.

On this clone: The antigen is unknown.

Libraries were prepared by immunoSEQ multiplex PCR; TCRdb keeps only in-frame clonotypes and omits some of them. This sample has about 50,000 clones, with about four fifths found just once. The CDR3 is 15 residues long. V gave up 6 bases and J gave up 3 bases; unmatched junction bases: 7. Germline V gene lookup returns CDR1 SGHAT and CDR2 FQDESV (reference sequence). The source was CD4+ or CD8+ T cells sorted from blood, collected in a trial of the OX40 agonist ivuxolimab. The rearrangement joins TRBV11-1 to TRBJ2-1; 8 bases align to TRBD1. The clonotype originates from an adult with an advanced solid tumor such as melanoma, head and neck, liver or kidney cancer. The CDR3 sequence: CASSPGQGYYNEQFF. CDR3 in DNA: TGTGCCAGCAGTCCCGGACAGGGCTACTACAATGAGCAGTTCTTC.